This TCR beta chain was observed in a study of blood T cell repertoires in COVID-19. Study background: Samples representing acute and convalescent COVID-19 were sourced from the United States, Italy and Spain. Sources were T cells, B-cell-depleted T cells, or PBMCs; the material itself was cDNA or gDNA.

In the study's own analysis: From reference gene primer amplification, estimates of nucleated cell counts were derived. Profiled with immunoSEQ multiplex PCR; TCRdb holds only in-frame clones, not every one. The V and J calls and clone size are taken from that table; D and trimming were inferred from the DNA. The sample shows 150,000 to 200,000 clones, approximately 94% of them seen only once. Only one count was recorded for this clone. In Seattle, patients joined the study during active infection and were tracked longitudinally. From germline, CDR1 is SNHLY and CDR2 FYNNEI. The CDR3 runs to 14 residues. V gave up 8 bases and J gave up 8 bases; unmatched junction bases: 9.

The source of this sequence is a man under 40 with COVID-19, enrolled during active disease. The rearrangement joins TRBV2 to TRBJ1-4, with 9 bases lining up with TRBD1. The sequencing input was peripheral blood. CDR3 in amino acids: CASVPTGGGEKLFF. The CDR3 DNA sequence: TGTGCCAGCGTACCGACAGGGGGAGGAGAAAAACTGTTTTTT.